This is a list of T cell receptor beta chains from one sample in a study of chemoradiotherapy in HPV16-positive cancers. Sequenced by immunoSEQ multiplex PCR; TCRdb stores in-frame clones only, minus some. Of some 14,000 clones listed, 88% were seen once; the top ten hold approximately 3.5%. The source was blood, collected from a patient who underwent chemoradiotherapy. The receptors come from a human donor with HPV-associated anogenital cancer. Each CDR3 is given with its conserved first and last residue. A D gene is named only where the DNA matches it firmly. Size values are once, few and many counts, or a class for expanded clones, and some rows have none.

clone size	V gene	D gene	J gene	CDR3 protein	CDR3 DNA
.	TRBV6-5	.	TRBJ1-4	CASSYAQSYGKLFF	TGTGCCAGCAGTTACGCACAGTCCTACGGGAAACTGTTTTTT
.	TRBV6-1	TRBD2	TRBJ2-5	CASNTLAGKAETQYF	TGTGCCAGCAACACTTTAGCGGGAAAGGCGGAGACCCAGTACTTC
.	TRBV10-2	TRBD1	TRBJ1-5	CASTPTGELSNQPQHF	TGCGCCAGCACCCCGACAGGGGAGCTGAGCAATCAGCCCCAGCATTTT
.	TRBV6-5	.	TRBJ2-7	CASSYSGPTSTYEQYF	TGTGCCAGCAGTTACTCGGGGCCGACGAGTACCTACGAGCAGTACTTC
.	TRBV6-6	TRBD1	TRBJ1-2	CASRNLRDSYGYTF	TGTGCCAGCAGGAACCTACGGGACAGCTATGGCTACACCTTC
.	TRBV6-4	TRBD2	TRBJ2-1	CASSDGLAGGEQFF	TGTGCCAGCAGTGACGGACTAGCGGGAGGTGAGCAGTTCTTC
.	TRBV27	TRBD2	TRBJ2-3	CASSSVAGGVDTQYF	TGTGCCAGCAGTTCGGTAGCGGGAGGGGTGGATACGCAGTATTTT
.	TRBV5-1	.	TRBJ2-2	CASSLDQAGELFF	TGCGCCAGCAGCTTGGATCAGGCCGGGGAGCTGTTTTTT
once	TRBV5-1	.	TRBJ2-3	CASSLTTDTQYF	TGCGCCAGCAGCTTAACGACAGATACGCAGTATTTT
.	TRBV2	.	TRBJ2-5	CASSAGRGRETQYF	TGTGCCAGCAGTGCGGGTCGGGGGCGCGAGACCCAGTACTTC
.	TRBV7-2	TRBD1	TRBJ1-1	CASSLLGQLEAFF	TGTGCCAGCAGCTTATTGGGACAGCTTGAAGCTTTCTTT
.	TRBV19	.	TRBJ1-6	CASSIAPALSYNSPLHF	TGTGCCAGTAGTATAGCGCCGGCCCTCTCCTATAATTCACCCCTCCACTTT
few	TRBV6-4	.	TRBJ1-1	CASSPAPGNTEAFF	TGTGCCAGCAGTCCCGCACCGGGGAACACTGAAGCTTTCTTT
.	TRBV7-9	TRBD1	TRBJ1-6	CASSLVGTGNSPLHF	TGTGCCAGCAGCTTAGTTGGGACAGGCAATTCACCCCTCCACTTT
.	TRBV21-1	.	TRBJ1-1	CASSKARENTEAFF	TGTGCCAGCAGCAAAGCACGGGAGAACACTGAAGCTTTCTTT
.	TRBV14	.	TRBJ2-1	CASSQERQHKQFF	TGTGCCAGCAGCCAAGAGAGACAGCACAAGCAGTTCTTC
.	TRBV9	.	TRBJ1-2	CASSVEGVGYTF	TGTGCCAGCAGCGTAGAAGGGGTTGGCTACACCTTC
few	TRBV2	.	TRBJ2-2	CASSDYAANTGELFF	TGTGCCAGCAGTGACTACGCCGCGAACACCGGGGAGCTGTTTTTT
once	TRBV2	.	TRBJ2-7	CASVEGREQYF	TGTGCCAGCGTGGAAGGTCGCGAGCAGTACTTC
.	TRBV2	.	TRBJ2-1	CASSTIGSSYNEQFF	TGTGCCAGCAGCACCATCGGGAGCTCCTACAATGAGCAGTTCTTC
.	TRBV9	.	TRBJ2-3	CASSVGRTDTQYF	TGTGCCAGCAGCGTAGGGAGGACAGATACGCAGTATTTT
.	TRBV5-5	.	TRBJ1-1	CASIGWGTEAFF	TGTGCCAGCATAGGTTGGGGTACTGAAGCTTTCTTT
few	TRBV5-1	.	TRBJ1-5	CASSFQPDSNQPQHF	TGCGCCAGCAGCTTCCAGCCAGATAGCAATCAGCCCCAGCATTTT
.	TRBV6-5	TRBD2	TRBJ2-7	CASGSRGGASYEQYF	TGTGCCAGCGGAAGCCGGGGGGGTGCGTCCTACGAGCAGTACTTC
.	TRBV19	TRBD1	TRBJ1-5	CASSTGDRGFNQPQHF	TGTGCCAGTAGTACGGGGGACAGAGGTTTTAATCAGCCCCAGCATTTT
.	TRBV28	TRBD1	TRBJ1-4	CASGQGNEKLFF	TGTGCCAGTGGACAGGGAAATGAAAAACTGTTTTTT
.	TRBV6-6	TRBD1	TRBJ2-4	CASSYPTGEAKNIQYF	TGTGCCAGCAGTTACCCTACAGGGGAAGCCAAAAACATTCAGTACTTC
once	TRBV19	.	TRBJ2-5	CASSIEAGSQETQYF	TGTGCCAGTAGTATAGAGGCAGGTTCTCAAGAGACCCAGTACTTC
.	TRBV28	TRBD1	TRBJ1-5	CASSLRQGSNQPQHF	TGTGCCAGCAGCCTCCGACAGGGAAGCAATCAGCCCCAGCATTTT
few	TRBV9	.	TRBJ1-5	CASSVGGNYQPQHF	TGTGCCAGCAGCGTAGGAGGAAATTATCAGCCCCAGCATTTT
.	TRBV28	.	TRBJ1-3	CASTRQLSGNTIYF	TGTGCCAGCACCCGACAGCTCTCTGGAAACACCATATATTTT
.	TRBV6-4	TRBD2	TRBJ2-1	CASSITSGGAEEQFF	TGTGCCAGCAGTATTACTAGCGGGGGGGCAGAAGAGCAGTTCTTC
.	TRBV28	.	TRBJ1-3	CASRPGDPPGNTIYF	TGTGCCAGCAGACCGGGCGACCCCCCTGGAAACACCATATATTTT
.	TRBV2	TRBD1	TRBJ1-5	CASDREGQPQHF	TGTGCTTCCGACAGGGAGGGTCAGCCCCAGCATTTT
.	TRBV5-1	.	TRBJ2-7	CASSLFGSSYEQYF	TGCGCCAGCAGCTTGTTTGGTAGTAGCTACGAGCAGTACTTC
.	TRBV5-5	TRBD1	TRBJ2-1	CASSLTNRGVNEQFF	TGCGCCAGCAGCTTGACCAACAGGGGGGTCAATGAGCAGTTCTTC
.	TRBV19	.	TRBJ2-1	CASSSRGYAYNEQFF	TGTGCCAGTAGTTCACGGGGGTATGCCTACAATGAGCAGTTCTTC
.	TRBV6-5	.	TRBJ2-6	CASSLGVVGANVLTF	TGTGCCAGCAGTTTGGGGGTGGTTGGGGCCAACGTCCTGACTTTC
.	TRBV28	.	TRBJ2-7	CASSPGTGNRYEQYF	TGTGCCAGCAGCCCTGGGACGGGGAATCGGTACGAGCAGTACTTC